This T cell receptor (beta chain) was retrieved from a study of cytomegalovirus exposure and HLA in healthy donors listed by TCRdb under 2017. A note on the overall study: An earlier analysis of roughly 630 of the donors reported 250 to 300 Gb of sequence data and 120 million or so unique TCR beta sequences from 190 million or so T cells. Approximately 310 gigabases of sequencing data and around 87 million unique TCR sequences were included in an early release covering about 620 HLA-typed donors. Of the 300 to 450 genotyped donors, approximately 83% fell in the genetic ancestry cluster associated with self-reported Caucasian donors. The study aimed to test whether cataloging public T cell receptors could reveal signatures of past pathogen exposure. The T cell repertoires of around 670 subjects were profiled by immunosequencing and related to cytomegalovirus serostatus. Along with the approximately 600-subject first cohort, a separate validation cohort of around 110 different subjects was used. The study combined high-throughput TCR immunosequencing, statistical association of individual TCRs with disease status, and machine learning to predict cytomegalovirus infection status. To study patterns of TCR occurrence, a later analysis re-analyzed previously published TCR beta repertoires from around 660 donors and added high-resolution HLA genotyping. Rather than drawing on any new phenotypic data, the later analysis identified candidate immune exposures from TCR beta sequences and the way those sequences occurred across donors. To decide whether each TCR beta V gene segment behaved as functional or pseudogenic, an earlier analysis of over 500 of the donors relied on high-throughput TCR beta sequencing. Donor age, sex, ethnicity and CMV serostatus were compiled together with the repertoire data. A later genetic analysis took genome-wide SNP genotypes for about 55% of the 666 donors and used that subset as a discovery cohort. All discovery cohort repertoires had been generated on a single sequencing platform. Both class I and class II loci were covered by HLA typing, at four-digit resolution. Typing coverage differed by locus: A, B, C, DRB1 and DQB1 were typed in roughly 629-630 donors, DQA1 in 522, DPA1 in some 570, and DPB1 in 400 to 490. Because of strong linkage in the cohort, five DR-DQ haplotypes were treated as single units for association and clustering. Among 398 genotyped donors of the cohort, an average of approximately 240,000 unique TCR beta nucleotide sequences was sequenced per donor, of which roughly 17% were non-productive. Here is what the overall study found, with its caveats: A later analysis associated about 17,000 TCR beta sequences with specific HLA alleles at a false discovery rate of 0.05. Most TCR sequences were seen in very few donors, while some public TCRs were found in many individuals. Compared with the roughly 670-donor mean, donors in an Asian-associated ancestry cluster had fewer N-insertions in productive TCRs, according to a later genetic analysis. Strong co-occurrence of HLA alleles, especially DR and DQ, made assigning TCR associations to individual alleles difficult. The only immune exposure information available for the cohort was CMV serostatus. Broadly in line with IMGT annotations, most TCR beta V segments showed up in productive rearrangements about 90% or about 30% of the time in an earlier analysis of around 600 of the donors. Presence/absence analyses assumed roughly uniform sequencing depth across donors, an assumption that may not hold. A cluster of highly shared sequence variants was judged likely to be a technical artifact of the sequencing pipeline. Because the 87-base-pair reads could not distinguish some IMGT-functional V segments, including TRBV6-2 and TRBV6-3, those segments were excluded. In vitro tests confirmed that three of the cytomegalovirus-associated TCR beta chains recognize cytomegalovirus antigens. The classifier was reported to diagnose cytomegalovirus status with high specificity and sensitivity in both the original and validation cohorts. A total of fewer than 200 TCR beta chains were listed by the study as associated with cytomegalovirus. A later analysis reported that several top co-occurrence clusters appeared linked to parvovirus B19, influenza, CMV and Epstein-Barr virus. Correlated functional status among segregating V segments might be attributable to linkage disequilibrium, but an unknown experimental factor could not be ruled out. In a later analysis, TCR association rates were found to vary across HLA loci, with the most associated TCRs seen for DRB1 alleles and the fewest for HLA-C alleles. A further reported finding was that TCR beta sequences accurately predicted the HLA-A and HLA-B alleles for most subjects in the first cohort. V-gene and J-gene trimming of TCR beta chains was associated with a missense DCLRE1C variant in a later genetic analysis, and the association was replicated in an independent cohort. In a later analysis, HLA-associated TCR beta chains showed more clonal expansion and lower generation probabilities than non-associated chains that were equally common. It was suggested by the authors that the approach could potentially be generalized to other disease states and immunological phenotypes. Because some donors lacked HLA typing at each locus, the association tests relied only on the typed subset. According to a later analysis, most CMV-associated TCR beta chains appeared to be HLA-restricted, and the HLA associations seemed to be driven largely by CMV exposure. This cohort had only TCR beta chains sequenced, and the lack of alpha or paired-chain data limited which features could be detected. The earlier analysis of about 600 of the donors excluded approximately 15 rarely observed V segments, including chromosome 9 orphons, because counts were too low.

In the case of this clone: Its antigen remains unidentified. One base away there is no much larger clone; base qualities are not given.

The receptor library was made with the immunoSEQ multiplex PCR assay. For the multiplex PCR, a mixture combining 60 forward primers for TCR Vbeta segments and 13 reverse primers for TCR Jbeta segments was used. A multiplex PCR assay on genomic DNA amplified the CDR3 region of rearranged TCR beta genes. The amplified TCR beta libraries were sequenced on the Illumina HiSeq System as 87-base-pair reads. On the authors' methods: In a later analysis, some 80 million unique TCR beta chains were counted across the 650 to 750 repertoires, and about 9.9 million of these chains were shared by at least two donors. Raw reads were error-corrected and collapsed into unique sequences by a nearest-neighbor algorithm in which closely related sequences were merged to remove PCR and sequencing errors. CDR3 sequences were aligned to IMGT reference sequences to assign V, D and J gene segments. For a sequence to be retained, a match of at least six nucleotides to both a V gene segment and a J gene segment was required. A rearrangement was called productive if the CDR3 had no stop codons and remained in frame with V and J, and every other rearrangement was called non-productive. Following IMGT convention, CDR3 was defined as the stretch from the second conserved V-encoded cysteine up to the conserved J-encoded phenylalanine. The earlier analysis of 550 to 650 of the donors excluded any sequence lacking an unambiguous match to a single V gene segment. In an earlier analysis of approximately 610 of the donors, V segments were called functional above 56.7% productive rearrangements and were called segregating when the between-donor standard deviation exceeded 5%. A statistical classification framework was developed to diagnose cytomegalovirus status using the catalog of TCR beta chain sequences. V and J gene assignment, in a later analysis, came from comparing TCR nucleotide sequences with IMGT/GENE-DB human TR gene sequences. Using the TCRdist pipeline, a later analysis assigned CDR3 sequences along with most-parsimonious VDJ recombination scenarios. In a later analysis, each TCR beta chain was defined by its CDR3 amino acid sequence together with its V-gene family, and reads without a unique V-gene family were excluded. A later analysis removed 500 to 650 highly shared, low-generation-probability nucleotide sequences to deal with suspected cross-contamination and a sequencing artifact. For each public chain, a later analysis derived a clonal expansion index from normalized ranks of inferred template counts within each repertoire. In a later analysis, generation probabilities were computed using a VDJ recombination model fitted to out-of-frame rearrangements, and the results were checked against IGoR. A later analysis scored TCR-TCR, TCR-HLA and TCR-CMV co-occurrence with hypergeometric tests, applying a repertoire-size bias correction to TCR pairs. A later analysis estimated false discovery rates by permuting HLA or CMV assignments 20 times. In a later analysis, co-occurring TCRs were grouped with DBSCAN, and TCRdist sequence similarity was added when clustering was performed within HLA-allele-positive subsets. For co-occurrence clustering, repertoires with fewer than 30,000 or more than 120,000 public chains were excluded, along with roughly 5 repertoires with anomalous nucleotide sharing. Imported from immuneACCESS, the table was reduced by TCRdb to in-frame sequences with V and J called. These copies leave out some clones; in studies compared against another copy, an unresolved V gene accounts for under half, and the cause of the remainder is not known. The D gene and trimming were derived from the DNA, and the V and J assignments and clone size from that table. In all, the sample holds approximately 160,000 clones, and about 75% of those were seen once. The top ten clones comprise approximately 4.6% of the sample.

The cohort comprised several hundred healthy bone marrow donors. All cohort members were sampled while nominally healthy, although unrecorded immune exposures were likely present. The donor was CMV seropositive and was included in the group of 270 or so seropositive cohort members. A peripheral blood sample was provided by each donor, and peripheral blood mononuclear cells were used for TCR beta sequencing. The Qiagen DNeasy Blood Extraction Kit was used to extract genomic DNA from the blood cell samples. The CDR3, cysteine through phenylalanine, is 15 amino acids long. Only the CDR3 region is kept as DNA, spanning 45 bases read in frame from base 1. The V end loses 5 bases and the J end loses 2 bases, and a stretch of 15 bases separates them. CDR1 and CDR2, looked up from the germline V gene, are SGHAT and FQNNGV.

This chain joins TRBV11-2 to TRBJ1-1; the D gene is perhaps TRBD1, on 6 matching bases. This sequence originates from a man aged 18 to 29 in good health and CMV-seropositive. The sequenced sample was PBMCs. The nucleotide sequence reads as follows: TGTGCCAGCAGCCTACTACAGGGAAGTAACACTGAAGCTTTCTTT. Translation gives CASSLLQGSNTEAFF.